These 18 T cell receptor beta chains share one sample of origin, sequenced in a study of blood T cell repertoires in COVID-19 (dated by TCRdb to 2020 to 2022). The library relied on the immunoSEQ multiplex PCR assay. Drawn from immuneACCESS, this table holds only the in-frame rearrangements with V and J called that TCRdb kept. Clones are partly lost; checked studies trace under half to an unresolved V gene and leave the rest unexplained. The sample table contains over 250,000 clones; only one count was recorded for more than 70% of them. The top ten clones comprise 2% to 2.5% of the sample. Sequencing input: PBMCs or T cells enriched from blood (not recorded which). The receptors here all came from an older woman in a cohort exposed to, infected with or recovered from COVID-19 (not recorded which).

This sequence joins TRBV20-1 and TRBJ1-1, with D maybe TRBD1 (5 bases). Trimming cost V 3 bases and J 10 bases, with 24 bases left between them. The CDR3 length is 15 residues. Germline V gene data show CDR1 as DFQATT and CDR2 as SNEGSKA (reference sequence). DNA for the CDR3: TGCAGTGCTAGTCAGGCAGGGTTAGTGGCGGAGGGAGCTTTCTTT. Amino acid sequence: CSASQAGLVAEGAFF.

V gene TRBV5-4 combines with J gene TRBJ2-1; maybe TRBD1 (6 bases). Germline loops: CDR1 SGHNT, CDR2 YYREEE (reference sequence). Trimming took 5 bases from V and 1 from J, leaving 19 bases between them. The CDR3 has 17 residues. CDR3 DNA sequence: TGTGCCAGCAGTAATCTCGGGCGGACAGTTTCCTACAATGAGCAGTTCTTC. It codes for CASSNLGRTVSYNEQFF.

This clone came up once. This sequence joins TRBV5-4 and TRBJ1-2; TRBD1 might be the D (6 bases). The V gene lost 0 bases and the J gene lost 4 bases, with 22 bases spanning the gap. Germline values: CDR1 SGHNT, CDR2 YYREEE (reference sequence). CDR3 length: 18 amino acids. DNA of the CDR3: TGTGCCAGCAGCTTGGCGCAATCCGACAGGAGAATAACCTATGGCTACACCTTC. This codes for CASSLAQSDRRITYGYTF. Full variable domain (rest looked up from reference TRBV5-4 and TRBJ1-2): ETGVTQSPTHLIKTRGQQVTLRCSSQSGHNTVSWYQQALGQGPQFIFQYYREEENGRGNFPPRFSGLQFPNYSSELNVNALELDDSALYLCASSLAQSDRRITYGYTFGSGTRLTVV.

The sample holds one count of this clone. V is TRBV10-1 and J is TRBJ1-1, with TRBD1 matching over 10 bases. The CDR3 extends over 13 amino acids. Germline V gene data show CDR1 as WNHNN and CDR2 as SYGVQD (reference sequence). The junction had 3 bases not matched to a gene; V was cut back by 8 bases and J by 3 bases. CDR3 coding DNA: TGCGCCAGCGCCGGGACAGGGGACACTGAAGCTTTCTTT. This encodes CASAGTGDTEAFF.

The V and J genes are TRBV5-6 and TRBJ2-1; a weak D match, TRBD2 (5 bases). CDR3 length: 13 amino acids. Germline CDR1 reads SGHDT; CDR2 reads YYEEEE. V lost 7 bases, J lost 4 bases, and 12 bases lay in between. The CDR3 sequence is CASYARGYNEQFF. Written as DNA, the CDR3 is TGTGCCAGCTATGCAAGAGGGTACAATGAGCAGTTCTTC.

CDR3 loop: CASSYDRDTEAFF. CDR3 sequence (DNA): TGTGCCAGCAGTTACGACAGGGACACTGAAGCTTTCTTT. The chain combines TRBV6-5 with TRBJ1-1, with 7 bases fitting TRBD1. CDR1 and CDR2 (germline): MNHEY, SVGAGI. The V segment lost 2 bases and the J segment 3 bases; nucleotides outside the gene matches: 0. CDR3 length equals 13 residues.

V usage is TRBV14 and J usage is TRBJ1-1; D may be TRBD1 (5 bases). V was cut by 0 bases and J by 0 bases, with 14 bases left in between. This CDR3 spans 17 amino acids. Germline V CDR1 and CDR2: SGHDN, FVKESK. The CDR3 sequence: CASSQDLQGSMNTEAFF. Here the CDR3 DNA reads TGTGCCAGCAGCCAAGATCTGCAGGGATCCATGAACACTGAAGCTTTCTTT.

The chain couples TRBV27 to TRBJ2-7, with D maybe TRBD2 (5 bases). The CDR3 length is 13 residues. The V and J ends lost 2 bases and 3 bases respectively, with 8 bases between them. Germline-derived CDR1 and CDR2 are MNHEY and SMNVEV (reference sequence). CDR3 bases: TGTGCCAGCAGTTTAGGACTTTTCTACGAGCAGTACTTC. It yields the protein CASSLGLFYEQYF.

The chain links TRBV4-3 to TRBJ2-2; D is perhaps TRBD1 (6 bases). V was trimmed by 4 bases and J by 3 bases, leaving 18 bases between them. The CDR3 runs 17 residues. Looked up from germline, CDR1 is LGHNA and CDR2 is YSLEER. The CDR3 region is CASSLDSTGSYTGELFF. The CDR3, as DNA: TGCGCCAGCAGCCTCGATTCAACAGGGTCGTACACCGGGGAGCTGTTTTTT.

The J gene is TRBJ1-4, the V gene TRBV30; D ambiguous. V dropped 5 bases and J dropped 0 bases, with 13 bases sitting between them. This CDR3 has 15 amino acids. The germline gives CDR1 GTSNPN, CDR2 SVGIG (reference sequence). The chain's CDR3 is CAWVGGASTNEKLFF. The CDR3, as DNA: TGTGCCTGGGTGGGAGGTGCGTCAACTAATGAAAAACTGTTTTTT.

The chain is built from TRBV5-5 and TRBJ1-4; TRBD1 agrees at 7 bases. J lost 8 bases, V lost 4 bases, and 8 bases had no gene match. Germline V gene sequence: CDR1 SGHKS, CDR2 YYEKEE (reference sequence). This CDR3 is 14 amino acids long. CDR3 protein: CASSTQGGPEKLFF. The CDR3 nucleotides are TGTGCCAGCAGCACGCAGGGGGGTCCAGAAAAACTGTTTTTT.

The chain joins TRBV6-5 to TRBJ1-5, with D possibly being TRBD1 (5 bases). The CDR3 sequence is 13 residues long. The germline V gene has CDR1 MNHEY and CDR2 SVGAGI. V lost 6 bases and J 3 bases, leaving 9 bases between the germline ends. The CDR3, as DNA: TGTGCCAGCAGGCAGGGCCTCAATCAGCCCCAGCATTTT. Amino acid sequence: CASRQGLNQPQHF.

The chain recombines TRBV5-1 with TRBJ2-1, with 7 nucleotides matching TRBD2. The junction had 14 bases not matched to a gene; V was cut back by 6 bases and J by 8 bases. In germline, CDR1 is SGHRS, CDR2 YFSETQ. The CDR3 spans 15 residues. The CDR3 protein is CASTQLASRDDEQFF. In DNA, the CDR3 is TGCGCCAGCACCCAACTAGCGAGTCGAGACGATGAGCAGTTCTTC.

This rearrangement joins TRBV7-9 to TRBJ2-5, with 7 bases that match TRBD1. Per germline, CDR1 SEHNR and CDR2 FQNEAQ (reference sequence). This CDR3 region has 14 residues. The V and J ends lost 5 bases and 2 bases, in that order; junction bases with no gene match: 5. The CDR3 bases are TGTGCCAGCAGCCCGTTGACAGGGCAAGAGACCCAGTACTTC. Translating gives CASSPLTGQETQYF.

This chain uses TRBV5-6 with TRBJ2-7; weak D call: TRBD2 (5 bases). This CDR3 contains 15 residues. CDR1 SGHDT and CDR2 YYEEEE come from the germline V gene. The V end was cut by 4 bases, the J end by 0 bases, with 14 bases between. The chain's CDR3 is CASSPVGGPSYEQYF. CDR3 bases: TGTGCCAGCAGCCCCGTCGGCGGGCCCTCCTACGAGCAGTACTTC.

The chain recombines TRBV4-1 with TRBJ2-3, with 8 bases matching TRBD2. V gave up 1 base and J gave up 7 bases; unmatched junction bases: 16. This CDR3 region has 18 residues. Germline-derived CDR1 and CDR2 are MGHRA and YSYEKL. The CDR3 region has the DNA TGCGCCAGCAGCCAAGGGAGTCCGACTAGCGAAGGAGTCTATACGCAGTATTTT. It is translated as CASSQGSPTSEGVYTQYF.

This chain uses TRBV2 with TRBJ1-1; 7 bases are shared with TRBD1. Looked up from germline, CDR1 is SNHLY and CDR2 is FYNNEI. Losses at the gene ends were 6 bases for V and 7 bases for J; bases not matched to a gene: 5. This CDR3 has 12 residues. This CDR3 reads CASRAGGLEAFF. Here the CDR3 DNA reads TGTGCCAGCAGGGCAGGGGGGCTTGAAGCTTTCTTT.

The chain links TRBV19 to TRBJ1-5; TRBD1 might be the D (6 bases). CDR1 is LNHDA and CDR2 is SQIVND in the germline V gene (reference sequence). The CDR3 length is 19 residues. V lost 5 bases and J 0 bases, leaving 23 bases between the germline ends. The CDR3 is CASSPPPGQVTYSNQPQHF. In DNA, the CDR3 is TGTGCCAGTAGTCCCCCCCCGGGACAAGTCACATATAGCAATCAGCCCCAGCATTTT.